Below are 7 T cell receptor beta chains sequenced from a single sample in a study of cytomegalovirus exposure and HLA in healthy donors. The PCR made use of 60 Vbeta and 13 Jbeta primers. Assay: immunoSEQ multiplex PCR; the TCRdb copy retains only in-frame clones and omits some. The sample consists of some 140,000 clones, about three quarters of them appearing once. The sequencing sample was made of PBMCs. The receptors stem from a male donor in good health and CMV-seropositive.

V and J are TRBV28 and TRBJ1-5; the match to TRBD1 covers 7 bases. The CDR3 has 13 amino acids. Trimming removed 4 bases from V and 4 bases from J; junction bases left unmatched: 1. The germline V gene encodes CDR1 MDHEN and CDR2 SYDVKM. This chain's CDR3 is CASSYRGNQPQHF. CDR3 nucleotide sequence: TGTGCCAGCAGTTACAGGGGAAATCAGCCCCAGCATTTT. Filled out from reference TRBV28 and TRBJ1-5, the complete variable domain reads DVKVTQSSRYLVKRTGEKVFLECVQDMDHENMFWYRQDPGLGLRLIYFSYDVKMKEKGDIPEGYSVSREKKERFSLILESASTNQTSMYLCASSYRGNQPQHFGDGTRLSIL.

This clone occurred a few times. The V call is TRBV7-6, the J call TRBJ2-2; 7 bases fit TRBD1. The CDR3 consists of 15 residues. Germline V gives CDR1 SGHVS, CDR2 FNYEAQ. Germline trimming cut 6 bases from V and 1 base from J; bases unmatched to any gene: 5. The CDR3 is CASRLTGLNTGELFF. In DNA, the CDR3 is TGTGCCAGCAGATTGACAGGGTTGAACACCGGGGAGCTGTTTTTT.

This clone appeared once. The chain combines TRBV10-3 with TRBJ2-1; 7 bases are a match to TRBD1. J gave up 7 bases and V 6 bases, and 9 bases lay outside the gene matches. This CDR3 has 14 residues. The germline V gene has CDR1 ENHRY and CDR2 SYGVKD. The CDR3 DNA reads as TGTGCCATCAGCCCAGACCGGGACAGAAATGAGCAGTTCTTC. It is translated as CAISPDRDRNEQFF.

This chain joins TRBV9 and TRBJ2-3, with 9 bases matching TRBD1. The CDR3 is 15 residues long. The V and J ends lost 3 bases and 4 bases, in that order; junction bases with no gene match: 6. Per the germline V gene, CDR1 is SGDLS and CDR2 is YYNGEE. CDR3 nucleotides: TGTGCCAGCAGCGGGACAGGGGATAGGGCAGATACGCAGTATTTT. Translated, it gives CASSGTGDRADTQYF.

This chain connects TRBV4-1 to TRBJ2-7; TRBD2 aligns across 7 bases. CDR3 length equals 15 residues. Germline V gene data show CDR1 as MGHRA and CDR2 as YSYEKL. V dropped 1 base and J dropped 2; count of bases not matched to a gene: 5. CDR3 amino acids: CASSQGRGGAYEQYF. The DNA for the CDR3 is TGCGCCAGCAGCCAAGGAAGGGGAGGGGCCTACGAGCAGTACTTC.

The chain is built from TRBV6-1 and TRBJ2-7, with TRBD1 matching 10 bases. V was clipped by 8 bases and J by 2 bases; unmatched bases: 6. The length of the CDR3 is 14 residues. Germline CDR1 is MNHNS and CDR2 is SASEGT. CDR3 region: CASVRGTGAYEQYF. The CDR3 DNA sequence: TGTGCCAGCGTACGTGGGACAGGGGCCTACGAGCAGTACTTC.

This chain joins TRBV11-3 and TRBJ2-7, with 7 bases fitting TRBD1. V trimming: 5 bases; J trimming: 7 bases; junction bases outside the gene matches: 17. CDR1 SGHNT and CDR2 YENEEA come from the germline V gene. The CDR3 covers 16 residues. The CDR3 DNA is TGTGCCAGCAGCGTCGGACAGGCCGGCTTTGCAATAGAGCAGTACTTC. It specifies CASSVGQAGFAIEQYF.